The 22 T cell receptor beta chains listed next were all sequenced from one sample in a study of blood T cell repertoires in COVID-19. The data were produced by immunoSEQ multiplex PCR, yet TCRdb's version contains in-frame clones alone and is incomplete. The profile shows around 280,000 clones, around 88% of them singletons. Sample: PBMCs or T cells enriched from blood (not recorded which). These receptors all come from a woman between 40 and 55 years old who had recovered from COVID-19.

This sequence joins TRBV6-5 and TRBJ1-3; D unclear. The ends were cut back, 0 bases at V and 0 bases at J, with 9 bases in the middle. This CDR3 has 16 residues. In germline, CDR1 is MNHEY, CDR2 SVGAGI. CDR3 bases: TGTGCCAGCAGTTACTCGGCCAGCGGCTCTGGAAACACCATATATTTT. Protein sequence: CASSYSASGSGNTIYF.

The genes are TRBV5-1 and TRBJ1-2; 8 bases agree with TRBD1. The germline V gene has CDR1 SGHRS and CDR2 YFSETQ. V trimming: 4 bases; J trimming: 3 bases; junction bases outside the gene matches: 5. This CDR3 region has 14 residues. In nucleotides, the CDR3 is TGCGCCAGCAGCAGGGCGACAGGGGACTATGGCTACACCTTC. It translates to CASSRATGDYGYTF.

V and J are TRBV11-2 and TRBJ2-1; D is undetermined. CDR3 length: 17 amino acids. Between the trimmed V and J ends, which lost 1 base and 4 bases, there was a span of 17 bases. Germline CDR1 SGHAT, CDR2 FQNNGV. CDR3 coding DNA: TGTGCCAGCAGCTTAGCCCCCTTAGCCAACGCGTACAATGAGCAGTTCTTC. It specifies CASSLAPLANAYNEQFF.

This chain links TRBV18 with TRBJ1-5; D remains unclear. V lost 6 bases and J 0 bases, leaving 9 bases between the germline ends. This CDR3 is 14 amino acids long. Germline V lookup: CDR1 KGHSH, CDR2 LQKENI. Here the CDR3 reads CASSRSNSNQPQHF. The CDR3, as DNA: TGTGCCAGCTCGCGCTCTAATAGCAATCAGCCCCAGCATTTT.

The J gene is TRBJ2-2, the V gene TRBV4-1; 9 nucleotides match TRBD1. Germline loops: CDR1 MGHRA, CDR2 YSYEKL. V shed 3 bases and J 4 bases; nucleotides not matched to a gene: 12. The CDR3 loop spans 18 amino acids. Here the CDR3 reads CASSHPKGQGAGTGELFF. DNA of the CDR3: TGCGCCAGCAGCCACCCCAAGGGACAGGGAGCGGGCACCGGGGAGCTGTTTTTT.

This chain joins TRBV7-2 and TRBJ2-2; weak D call: TRBD1 (6 bases). Trimming took off 4 bases at V and 5 bases at J, with 17 bases between the two ends. Germline V gives CDR1 SGHTA, CDR2 FQGNSA. This CDR3 comprises 16 residues. The CDR3 loop reads CASSSRPGQPTGELFF. Here the CDR3 DNA reads TGTGCCAGCAGCTCACGACCGGGACAACCGACCGGGGAGCTGTTTTTT.

The chain links TRBV7-2 to TRBJ2-1; TRBD2 aligns across 9 bases. Germline CDR1 reads SGHTA; CDR2 reads FQGNSA. Trimming removed 4 bases from V and 2 bases from J; junction bases left unmatched: 3. This CDR3 contains 15 residues. The CDR3 here is CASSSSSGTYNEQFF. The CDR3 bases are TGTGCCAGCAGCTCCTCTAGCGGGACCTACAATGAGCAGTTCTTC. Looking up the rest from reference TRBV7-2 and TRBJ2-1 gives the full variable domain: GAGVSQSPSNKVTEKGKDVELRCDPISGHTALYWYRQSLGQGLEFLIYFQGNSAPDKSGLPSDRFSAERTGGSVSTLTIQRTQQEDSAVYLCASSSSSGTYNEQFFGPGTRLTVL.

CDR3 sequence reads: CASSLVLRRAAYGYTF. The CDR3, as DNA: TGTGCCAGCAGCTTAGTCCTCCGGCGGGCCGCCTATGGCTACACCTTC. V and J are TRBV7-9 and TRBJ1-2; no clear D gene. The CDR3 spans 16 residues. V was shortened by 1 base and J by 4 bases, with 16 bases between the two germline ends. Germline V gene sequence: CDR1 SEHNR, CDR2 FQNEAQ (reference sequence).

The chain carries TRBV7-3 and TRBJ2-1; 10 positions match TRBD2. Germline values: CDR1 SGHTA, CDR2 FQGTGA. This CDR3 comprises 16 residues. V dropped 0 bases and J dropped 8; count of bases not matched to a gene: 7. The CDR3: CASSLTMSSGRDEQFF. The DNA for the CDR3 is TGTGCCAGCAGCTTAACGATGTCTAGCGGGAGAGATGAGCAGTTCTTC.

Ten or more counts support this clone. The chain is built from TRBV2 and TRBJ2-2, with D maybe TRBD1 (6 bases). V gave up 6 bases and J gave up 5 bases, with 10 bases separating them. CDR1 is SNHLY and CDR2 is FYNNEI in the germline V gene. This CDR3 has 13 residues. As DNA, the CDR3 is TGTGCCAGCAGCGGACAGACGACCGGGGAGCTGTTTTTT. Protein sequence: CASSGQTTGELFF.

The genes are TRBV19 and TRBJ2-1, with 11 bases fitting TRBD2. CDR3 size: 13 residues. V shed 10 bases, J shed 10 bases, and the junction held 9 bases outside the gene matches. CDR1 and CDR2 from the germline V gene are LNHDA and SQIVND (reference sequence). The CDR3 DNA reads TGTGCCACCAAGGGTCTAGCGGGAGGCGAGCAGTTCTTC. This sequence encodes CATKGLAGGEQFF.

With respect to this clone: The sample holds other DNA sequences that translate to the same CDR3. The chain carries TRBV6-5 and TRBJ2-7; TRBD1 might be the D (6 bases). In germline, CDR1 is MNHEY, CDR2 SVGAGI. There are 13 residues in the CDR3. The germline V and J ends were trimmed by 5 bases and 2 bases, with 10 bases remaining between them. DNA for the CDR3: TGTGCCAGCAGTCCCGGGACACCCTACGAGCAGTACTTC. The encoded protein is CASSPGTPYEQYF.

CDR3 amino acids: CASSLASGRNEQFF. The DNA for the CDR3 is TGTGCCAGCAGCTTAGCTAGCGGCCGCAATGAGCAGTTCTTC. J is TRBJ2-1 and V is TRBV7-2; D might be TRBD2 (6 bases). The CDR3 covers 14 residues. Germline V lookup: CDR1 SGHTA, CDR2 FQGNSA. V was clipped by 0 bases and J by 6 bases, with 9 bases between them.

The V gene is TRBV2, the J gene TRBJ1-1, with unresolved D. This CDR3 has 14 residues. Per germline, CDR1 SNHLY and CDR2 FYNNEI. The germline V and J ends were trimmed by 6 bases and 5 bases, with 16 bases remaining between them. CDR3 in amino acids: CASRGDPAGTEAFF. Here the CDR3 DNA reads TGTGCCAGCAGGGGAGACCCGGCGGGAACTGAAGCTTTCTTT. The whole variable domain, remainder taken from reference TRBV2 and TRBJ1-1, is EPEVTQTPSHQVTQMGQEVILRCVPISNHLYFYWYRQILGQKVEFLVSFYNNEISEKSEIFDDQFSVERPDGSNFTLKIRSTKLEDSAMYFCASRGDPAGTEAFFGQGTRLTVV.

This clone is a singleton in its sample. The V call is TRBV5-1, the J call TRBJ2-7; maybe TRBD1 (6 bases). CDR1 is SGHRS, CDR2 YFSETQ, per germline. The CDR3 spans 13 residues. V was cut by 5 bases and J by 4 bases, with 13 bases left in between. DNA for the CDR3: TGCGCCAGCAGTAGGGGGATTCAGTACGAGCAGTACTTC. It yields the protein CASSRGIQYEQYF.

The rearrangement links TRBV7-9 to TRBJ1-5; no clear D gene. CDR3 size: 12 residues. V was cut by 1 base and J by 5 bases, with 3 bases left in between. CDR1 is SEHNR and CDR2 is FQNEAQ in the germline V gene (reference sequence). CDR3 DNA sequence: TGTGCCAGCAGCTTAGGGCATCAGCCCCAGCATTTT. Protein product: CASSLGHQPQHF.

This chain links TRBV9 with TRBJ2-5, with D possibly TRBD1 on 6 matching bases. The CDR3 extends over 14 amino acids. Per germline, CDR1 SGDLS and CDR2 YYNGEE. Trimming removed 4 bases at V and 5 bases at J, with 15 bases between. CDR3 DNA sequence: TGTGCCAGCAGCTACCGTGGGGGCGCGGAGACCCAGTACTTC. It encodes CASSYRGGAETQYF.

This chain connects TRBV19 to TRBJ2-6; D is ambiguous. Trimming pared 5 bases from V and 3 bases from J, leaving 11 bases between. This CDR3 contains 15 residues. The germline V gene encodes CDR1 LNHDA and CDR2 SQIVND (reference sequence). The CDR3 sequence is CASSPPSGGANVLTF. The CDR3 nucleotides read TGTGCCAGTAGTCCCCCTTCGGGTGGGGCCAACGTCCTGACTTTC.

The chain has TRBV11-3 and TRBJ1-2; 8 bases fit TRBD1. CDR3 size: 15 residues. Trimming took 5 bases from V and 8 from J; bases not matched to a gene: 13. The germline CDR1 and CDR2 sequences are SGHNT and YENEEA. The DNA of the CDR3 is TGTGCCAGCAGCCATCCAGGGGGCCCCACTCGCGGCTACACCTTC. Translation gives CASSHPGGPTRGYTF.

V gene TRBV21-1 combines with J gene TRBJ1-6. TRBV21-1 is designated a pseudogene. The CDR3 spans 16 residues. CDR3 bases: TGTGCCAACCAGCGGGGGACGAGCTCCTATAATTCACCCCTCCACTTT. Translation gives CANQRGTSSYNSPLHF.

The chain joins TRBV28 to TRBJ2-1, with 12 positions matching TRBD2. J was trimmed by 4 bases and V by 5 bases; bases with no gene match: 12. Per the germline V gene, CDR1 is MDHEN and CDR2 is SYDVKM. This CDR3 is 18 amino acids long. CDR3 amino acids: CASSLRLAGVSLYNEQFF. The DNA of the CDR3 is TGTGCCAGCAGTCTCCGACTAGCGGGAGTATCCCTTTACAATGAGCAGTTCTTC.

The V and J genes are TRBV18 and TRBJ2-1; D perhaps matches TRBD2 (6 bases). Germline values: CDR1 KGHSH, CDR2 LQKENI. The V end was cut by 0 bases, the J end by 4 bases, with 10 bases between. The CDR3 spans 15 residues. The CDR3 here is CASSPPAGTYNEQFF. The CDR3, as DNA: TGTGCCAGCTCACCACCGGCGGGAACTTACAATGAGCAGTTCTTC.